The 8 T cell receptor beta chains listed next were all sequenced from one sample in a study of post-analysis software for immune sequencing data. Overall study findings and caveats: TRBV5-6, TRBV5-1 and TRBV20-1 were among a few TRBV segments more frequent in patients than controls.

No antigen has been assigned to these receptors. Every TCR beta cDNA library bore unique molecular identifiers. Via MiXCR, TCRdb re-called the PCR reads, giving one row per CDR3 protein. Here the sample spans 650,000 to 850,000 distinct CDR3 sequences, around 46% being singletons. The sequenced material came from blood. These receptors were obtained from a girl aged 5-17 years with multiple sclerosis.

V usage is TRBV29-1 and J usage is TRBJ2-1; D is undetermined. The CDR3 sequence is 12 residues long. Germline CDR1 and CDR2: SQVTM and ANQGSEA. V was clipped by 6 bases and J by 2 bases, with 8 bases between them. Here the CDR3 reads CSVSTAYNEQFF. The CDR3 bases are TGCAGCGTCTCGACCGCCTACAATGAGCAGTTCTTC.

The rearrangement links TRBV29-1 to TRBJ2-6; tentatively, D is TRBD1 (6 bases). The CDR3 runs to 16 residues. V was clipped by 0 bases and J by 1 base, with 10 bases between them. Germline-derived CDR1 and CDR2 are SQVTM and ANQGSEA. In DNA, the CDR3 is TGCAGCGTTGAAGATCGCACAGGGTCTGGGGCCAACGTCCTGACTTTC. This translates into CSVEDRTGSGANVLTF.

This clonotype was seen more than once but under ten times. The V gene is TRBV29-1, the J gene TRBJ2-1; TRBD2 is a possible D gene (6 bases). The CDR3 covers 15 residues. Germline CDR1 SQVTM, CDR2 ANQGSEA. V shed 7 bases and J shed 7 bases, with 23 bases lying between them. CDR3 sequence (DNA): TGCAGCGCACGAACTTTTAGCGGCCTAGGTAATGAGCAGTTCTTC. It yields the protein CSARTFSGLGNEQFF.

The chain has TRBV27 and TRBJ1-6, with a possible D match to TRBD1 (5 bases). This CDR3 has 15 residues. The V gene's germline CDR1 is MNHEY and CDR2 SMNVEV (reference sequence). V lost 10 bases and J 0 bases, leaving 13 bases between the germline ends. CDR3 bases: TGTGCCACCACGGACATATACTCCTATAATTCACCCCTCCACTTT. Protein product: CATTDIYSYNSPLHF.

This clonotype was seen a few times. The chain combines TRBV29-1 with TRBJ1-4; D remains unclear. The germline V and J ends were trimmed by 4 bases and 0 bases, with 6 bases remaining between them. The CDR3 is 13 residues long. Germline V gene lookup returns CDR1 SQVTM and CDR2 ANQGSEA. The CDR3 spells CSVGETTNEKLFF. The DNA of the CDR3 is TGCAGCGTTGGCGAGACAACTAATGAAAAACTGTTTTTT. Combining the CDR3 with reference TRBV29-1 and TRBJ1-4 gives the whole variable domain SAVISQKPSRDICQRGTSLTIQCQVDSQVTMMFWYRQQPGQSLTLIATANQGSEATYESGFVIDKFPISRPNLTFSTLTVSNMSPEDSSIYLCSVGETTNEKLFFGSGTQLSVL.

The chain recombines TRBV20-1 with TRBJ2-1; 10 nucleotides line up with TRBD1. Per germline, CDR1 DFQATT and CDR2 SNEGSKA (reference sequence). J was trimmed by 9 bases and V by 6 bases; bases with no gene match: 5. The CDR3 loop spans 12 amino acids. Written as DNA, the CDR3 is TGCAGTGCCGCCGGGACAGGGGTTGAGCAGTTCTTC. Amino acid sequence: CSAAGTGVEQFF.

This sequence joins TRBV11-2 and TRBJ2-5, with 7 bases aligning to TRBD1. TRBJ2-7 explains the end of the DNA better; the J call may be wrong. Germline CDR1 SGHAT, CDR2 FQNNGV. The CDR3 has 16 amino acids. The CDR3 protein is CASSLGGKGARYEQYF. The CDR3 nucleotides read TGTGCCAGCAGCTTAGGGGGGAAGGGGGCTCGATACGAGCAGTACTTC.

There are a few counts of this clonotype. Here the CDR3 DNA reads TGTGCCAGCAGCTTATCTAGGACAGGCAAAGAGACCCAGTACTTC. Amino acid sequence: CASSLSRTGKETQYF. The J gene is TRBJ2-5, the V gene TRBV7-9, with 7 bases aligning to TRBD1. There are 15 residues in the CDR3. Looked up from germline, CDR1 is SEHNR and CDR2 is FQNEAQ (reference sequence). V was clipped by 2 bases and J by 3 bases; unmatched bases: 6.